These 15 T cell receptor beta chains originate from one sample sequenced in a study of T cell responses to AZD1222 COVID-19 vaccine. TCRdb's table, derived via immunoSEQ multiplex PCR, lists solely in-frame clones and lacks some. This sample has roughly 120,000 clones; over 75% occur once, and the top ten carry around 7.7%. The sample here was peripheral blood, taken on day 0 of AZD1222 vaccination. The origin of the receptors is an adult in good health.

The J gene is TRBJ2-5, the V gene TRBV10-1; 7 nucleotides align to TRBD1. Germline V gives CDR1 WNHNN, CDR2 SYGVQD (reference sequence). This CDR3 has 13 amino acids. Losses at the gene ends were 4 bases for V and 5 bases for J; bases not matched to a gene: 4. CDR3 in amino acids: CASSGTGVETQYF. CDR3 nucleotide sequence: TGCGCCAGCAGTGGAACAGGGGTGGAGACCCAGTACTTC.

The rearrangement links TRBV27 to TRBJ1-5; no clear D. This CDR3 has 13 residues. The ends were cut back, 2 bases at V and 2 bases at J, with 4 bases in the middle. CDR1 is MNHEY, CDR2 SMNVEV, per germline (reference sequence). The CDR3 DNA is TGTGCCAGCAGTTTAATGGGCAATCAGCCCCAGCATTTT. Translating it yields CASSLMGNQPQHF.

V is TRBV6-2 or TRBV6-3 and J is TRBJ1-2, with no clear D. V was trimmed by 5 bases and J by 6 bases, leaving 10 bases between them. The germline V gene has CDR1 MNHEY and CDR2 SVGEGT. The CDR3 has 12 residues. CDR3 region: CASSLASDGYTF. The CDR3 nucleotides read TGTGCCAGCAGTCTGGCCTCAGATGGCTACACCTTC.

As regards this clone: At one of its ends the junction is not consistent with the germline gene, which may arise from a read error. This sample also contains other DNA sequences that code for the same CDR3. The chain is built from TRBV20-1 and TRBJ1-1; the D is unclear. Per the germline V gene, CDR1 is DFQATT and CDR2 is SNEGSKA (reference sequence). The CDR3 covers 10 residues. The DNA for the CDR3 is TGCAGCCCTCGGGCCGCTGAAGCCTTCTTT. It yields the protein CSPRAAEAFF.

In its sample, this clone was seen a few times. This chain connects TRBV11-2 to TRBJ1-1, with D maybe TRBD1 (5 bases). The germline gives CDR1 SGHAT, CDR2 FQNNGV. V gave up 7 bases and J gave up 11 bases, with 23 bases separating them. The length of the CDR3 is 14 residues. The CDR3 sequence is CASNQGGTKPGAFF. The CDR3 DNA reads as TGTGCCAGCAACCAGGGAGGGACGAAACCAGGGGCTTTCTTT.

The chain's CDR3 is CASSPATGNYGYTF. DNA of the CDR3: TGTGCCAGCAGCCCGGCTACAGGGAACTATGGCTACACCTTC. The rearrangement uses TRBV7-2 and TRBJ1-2; possibly TRBD1 for D (6 bases). Germline V gives CDR1 SGHTA, CDR2 FQGNSA. The CDR3 runs to 14 residues. Trimming shortened V by 5 bases and J by 2 bases, and 12 bases separated the two germline ends.

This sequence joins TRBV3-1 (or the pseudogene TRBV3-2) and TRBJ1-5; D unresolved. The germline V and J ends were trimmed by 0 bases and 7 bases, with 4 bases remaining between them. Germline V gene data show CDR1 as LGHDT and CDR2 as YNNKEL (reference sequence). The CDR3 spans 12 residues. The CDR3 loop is CASSQDAQPQHF. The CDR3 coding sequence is TGTGCCAGCAGCCAAGATGCGCAGCCCCAGCATTTT.

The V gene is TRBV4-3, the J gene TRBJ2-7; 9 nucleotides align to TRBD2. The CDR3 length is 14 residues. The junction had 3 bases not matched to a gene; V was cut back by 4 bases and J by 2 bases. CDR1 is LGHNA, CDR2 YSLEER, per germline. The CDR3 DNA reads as TGCGCCAGCAGCCGTGCTAGCGGGACCTACGAGCAGTACTTC. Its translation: CASSRASGTYEQYF.

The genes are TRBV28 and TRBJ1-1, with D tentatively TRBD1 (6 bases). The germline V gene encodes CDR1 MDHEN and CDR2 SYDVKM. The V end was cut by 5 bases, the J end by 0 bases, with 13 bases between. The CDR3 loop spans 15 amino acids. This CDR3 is CASSPHDRMNTEAFF. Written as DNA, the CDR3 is TGTGCCAGCAGTCCCCATGACAGGATGAACACTGAAGCTTTCTTT.

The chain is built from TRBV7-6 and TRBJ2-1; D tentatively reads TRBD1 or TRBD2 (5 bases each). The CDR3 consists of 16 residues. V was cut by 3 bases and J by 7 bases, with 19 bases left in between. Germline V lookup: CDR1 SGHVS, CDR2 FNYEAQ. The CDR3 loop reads CASSFTSGRNFNEQFF. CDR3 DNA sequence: TGTGCCAGCAGCTTTACGTCGGGACGGAACTTTAATGAGCAGTTCTTC. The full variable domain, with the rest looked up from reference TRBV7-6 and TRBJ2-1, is GAGVSQSPRYKVTKRGQDVALRCDPISGHVSLYWYRQALGQGPEFLTYFNYEAQQDKSGLPNDRFSAERPEGSISTLTIQRTEQRDSAMYRCASSFTSGRNFNEQFFGPGTRLTVL.

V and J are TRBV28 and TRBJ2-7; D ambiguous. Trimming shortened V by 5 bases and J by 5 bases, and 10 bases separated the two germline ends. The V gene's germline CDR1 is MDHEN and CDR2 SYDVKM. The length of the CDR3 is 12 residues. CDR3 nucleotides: TGTGCCAGCAGTCTCCCGACTGACGAGCAGTACTTC. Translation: CASSLPTDEQYF.

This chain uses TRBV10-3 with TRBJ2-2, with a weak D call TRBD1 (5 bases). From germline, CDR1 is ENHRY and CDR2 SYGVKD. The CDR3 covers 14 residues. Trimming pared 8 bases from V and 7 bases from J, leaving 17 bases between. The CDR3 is CAIGASSSGGELFF. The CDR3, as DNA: TGTGCCATCGGGGCCTCCTCTAGTGGCGGGGAGCTGTTTTTT.

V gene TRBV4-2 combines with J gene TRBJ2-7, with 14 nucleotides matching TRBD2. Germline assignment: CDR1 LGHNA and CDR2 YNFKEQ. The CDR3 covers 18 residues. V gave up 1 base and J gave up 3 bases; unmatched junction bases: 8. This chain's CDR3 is CASSQAGGTSGSVYEQYF. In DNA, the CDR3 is TGTGCCAGCAGCCAAGCGGGAGGGACTAGCGGGAGCGTCTACGAGCAGTACTTC.

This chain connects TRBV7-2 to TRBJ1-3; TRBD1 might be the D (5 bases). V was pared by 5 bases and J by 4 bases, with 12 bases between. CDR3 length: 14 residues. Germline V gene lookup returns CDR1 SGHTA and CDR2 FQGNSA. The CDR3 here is CASSPPGVGNTIYF. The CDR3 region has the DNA TGTGCCAGCAGCCCCCCGGGGGTCGGAAACACCATATATTTT.

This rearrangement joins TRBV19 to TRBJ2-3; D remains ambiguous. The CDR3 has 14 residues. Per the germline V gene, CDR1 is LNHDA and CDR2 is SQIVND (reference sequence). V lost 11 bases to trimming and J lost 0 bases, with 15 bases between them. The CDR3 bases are TGTGCCGGGTCAGACACAGCTAGCACAGATACGCAGTATTTT. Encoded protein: CAGSDTASTDTQYF.